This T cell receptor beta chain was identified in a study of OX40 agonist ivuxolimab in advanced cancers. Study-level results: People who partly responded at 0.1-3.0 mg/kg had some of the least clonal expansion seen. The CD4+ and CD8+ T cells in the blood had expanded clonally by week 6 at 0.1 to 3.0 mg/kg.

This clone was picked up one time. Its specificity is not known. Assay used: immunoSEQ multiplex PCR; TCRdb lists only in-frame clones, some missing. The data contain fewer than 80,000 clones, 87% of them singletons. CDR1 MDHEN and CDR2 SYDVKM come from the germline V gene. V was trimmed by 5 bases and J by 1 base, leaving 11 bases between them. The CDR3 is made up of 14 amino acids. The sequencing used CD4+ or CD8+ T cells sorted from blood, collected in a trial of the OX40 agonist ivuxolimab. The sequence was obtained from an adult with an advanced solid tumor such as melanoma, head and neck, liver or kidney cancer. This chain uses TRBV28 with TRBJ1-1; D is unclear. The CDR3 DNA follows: TGTGCCAGCAGTCCACCAGCAGGGAACACTGAAGCTTTCTTT. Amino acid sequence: CASSPPAGNTEAFF.